This TCR beta chain is from a study of blood T cells in healthy people across ages. V gave up 4 bases and J gave up 2 bases, with 11 bases separating them. Germline lookup yields CDR1 MGHRA and CDR2 YSYEKL. This CDR3 has 15 residues. Through a sample-barcoded 5' primer and a J-beta primer mix, a second PCR was run for roughly 6 to 12 cycles. Each CDR3 protein is one row after TCRdb ran MiXCR on the 5' RACE reads. The table lists roughly 1 million distinct CDR3 sequences, roughly 24% of them singletons. There are a few counts of this clonotype. The same data also went into a second study, on T cells of mothers and their children. That paper notes: Each mother yielded more than 9.5 million TCR beta CDR3 reads. Each child yielded approximately 2.9 million reads.

This TCR derives from a girl aged 2 to 10 in good health. The sample was blood. The V and J genes are TRBV4-1 and TRBJ2-2; D gene unclear. The CDR3 sequence is CASSLNTANTGELFF. CDR3 nucleotides: TGCGCCAGCAGCCTTAACACAGCAAACACCGGGGAGCTGTTTTTT.